Listed below are T cell receptor beta chains from one sample, sequenced in a study of T cell repertoires in cytomegalovirus infection. These receptors are not linked to any known antigen. TCRdb passed the reads through MiXCR, listing each CDR3 protein once. The table has roughly 51,000 distinct CDR3 sequences, around 20% seen once. This specimen consisted of CD8+ T cells from cultured PBMCs, obtained from culture after CMV antigen stimulation. These receptors were obtained from a human donor in good health (CMV status not recorded). Some clones in this sample may be carry-over from other donors' samples. CDR3s include the opening cysteine and the closing phenylalanine or tryptophan. Fields, in order: clone size, V gene, J gene, CDR3 length, D gene, CDR3 protein, CDR3 DNA. The D gene is left open where the match is weak. Rows give clone size only sometimes, using once, few, many, or a class for an expanded clone.

few	TRBV20-1	TRBJ1-2	12	-	CSAPPKDGGYTF	TGCAGTGCTCCCCCTAAGGACGGTGGCTACACCTTC
-	TRBV11-1	TRBJ2-7	11	-	CASSLSTEQYF	TGTGCCAGCAGCCTTTCGACCGAGCAGTACTTC
few	TRBV7-2	TRBJ1-2	15	TRBD1	CASSFPGQGNYGYTF	TGTGCCAGCAGCTTCCCGGGACAGGGAAACTATGGCTACACCTTC
-	TRBV7-2	TRBJ2-1	17	TRBD2	CASSPWTSGLPPPEQFF	TGTGCCAGCAGCCCCTGGACTAGCGGGTTACCCCCCCCTGAGCAGTTCTTC
once	TRBV7-9	TRBJ1-2	12	-	CASSIGHGGYTF	TGTGCCAGCAGCATAGGACACGGCGGCTACACCTTC
-	TRBV12-3/TRBV12-4	TRBJ2-1	16	TRBD2	CASSLRLAGGVNEQFF	TGTGCCAGCAGTTTAAGACTAGCGGGGGGAGTAAATGAGCAGTTCTTC
-	TRBV5-1	TRBJ2-7	15	TRBD1	CASSLGQGARNEQYF	TGCGCCAGCAGCCTAGGACAGGGGGCGAGAAACGAGCAGTACTTC
few	TRBV20-1	TRBJ2-1	16	TRBD2	CSARDAQRGEVNEQFF	TGCAGTGCTAGAGATGCCCAGCGGGGGGAGGTAAATGAGCAGTTCTTC
-	TRBV6-6	TRBJ2-7	15	-	CASSYSGSGSYEQYF	TGTGCCAGCAGTTACTCGGGAAGCGGCTCCTACGAGCAGTACTTC
-	TRBV7-2	TRBJ2-1	15	-	CASSLSLSSYNEQFF	TGTGCCAGCAGCTTATCCCTGAGCTCCTACAATGAGCAGTTCTTC
-	TRBV11-2	TRBJ1-1	15	-	CASTLGPGASTEAFF	TGTGCCAGCACCTTGGGCCCAGGGGCGAGCACTGAAGCTTTCTTT
few	TRBV7-8	TRBJ2-3	13	-	CASSSSFTDTQYF	TGTGCCAGCAGCTCCTCCTTCACAGATACGCAGTATTTT
-	TRBV27	TRBJ1-1	13	-	CASTAGQTTEAFF	TGTGCCAGCACCGCTGGACAGACCACTGAAGCTTTCTTT
few	TRBV7-2	TRBJ1-6	18	-	CASSLEGTQAGALSPLHF	TGTGCCAGCAGCTTGGAGGGGACGCAAGCAGGGGCCCTTTCACCCCTCCACTTT
-	TRBV7-9	TRBJ2-5	17	TRBD2	CASNLESGSDGRETQYF	TGTGCCAGCAACTTAGAGAGCGGGAGCGACGGCCGGGAGACCCAGTACTTC
-	TRBV7-6	TRBJ2-2	14	TRBD2	CASSSGLETGELFF	TGTGCCAGCAGCTCGGGACTAGAGACCGGGGAGCTGTTTTTT
-	TRBV19	TRBJ2-5	14	-	CASSIFTEQETQYF	TGTGCCAGTAGTATTTTTACAGAACAAGAGACCCAGTACTTC
few	TRBV19	TRBJ2-3	15	-	CASSLLGGGPDTQYF	TGTGCCAGTAGTCTTCTTGGGGGGGGCCCAGATACGCAGTATTTT
-	TRBV6-4	TRBJ2-1	12	-	CASSDRGNEQFF	TGTGCCAGCAGTGACCGGGGCAATGAGCAGTTCTTC
few	TRBV12-3/TRBV12-4	TRBJ2-1	14	-	CASSLAEGYNEQFF	TGTGCCAGCAGTTTGGCGGAAGGCTACAATGAGCAGTTCTTC